This TCR beta chain was profiled in a study of T cell clonality in common variable immunodeficiency. Overall study results and limits: TCRbeta clonality was increased in CVID versus healthy controls.

The CDR3 runs 15 residues. Germline V gene data show CDR1 as MDHEN and CDR2 as SYDVKM. The junction had 4 bases not matched to a gene; V was cut back by 6 bases and J by 4 bases. Heparinized whole blood, about 4.5 to 9 ml, came from each donor. This clone was detected ten times or more. What it binds is unknown. The CDR3 extends 3 residues past the end of the read, so its final part is completed from the germline J gene. Sequencing input was equivalent genomic DNA from CVID and controls. Here immunoSEQ multiplex PCR was the method, and the copy in TCRdb shows in-frame clones only, minus some. Recorded here are more than 65,000 clones, none singletons.

The source material was peripheral blood mononuclear cells. The chain joins TRBV28 to TRBJ2-5; 14 bases are shared with TRBD2. This TCR came from a person aged 18-70 years in good health. The sequenced CDR3 bases are TGTGCCAGCAGGCGACTAGCGGGAGGGACAGAGACC. Its translation is CASRRLAGGTET. The whole CDR3 reads CASRRLAGGTETQYF. Full variable domain (missing parts from reference TRBV28 and TRBJ2-5): DVKVTQSSRYLVKRTGEKVFLECVQDMDHENMFWYRQDPGLGLRLIYFSYDVKMKEKGDIPEGYSVSREKKERFSLILESASTNQTSMYLCASRRLAGGTETQYFGPGTRLLVL.